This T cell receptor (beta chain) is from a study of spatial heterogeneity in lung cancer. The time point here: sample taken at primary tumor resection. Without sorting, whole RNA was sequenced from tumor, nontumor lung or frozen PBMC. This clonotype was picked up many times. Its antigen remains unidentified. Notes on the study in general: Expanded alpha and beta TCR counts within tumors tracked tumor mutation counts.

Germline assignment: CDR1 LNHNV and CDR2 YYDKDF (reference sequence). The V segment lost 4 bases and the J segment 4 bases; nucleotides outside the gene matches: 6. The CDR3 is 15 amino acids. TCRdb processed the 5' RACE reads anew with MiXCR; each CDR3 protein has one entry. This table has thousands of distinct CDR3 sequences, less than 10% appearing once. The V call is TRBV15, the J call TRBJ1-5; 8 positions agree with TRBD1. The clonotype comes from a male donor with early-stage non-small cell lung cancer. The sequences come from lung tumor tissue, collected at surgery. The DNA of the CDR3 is TGTGCCACCAGCATCCTAACAGGGGGAAATCAGCCCCAGCATTTT. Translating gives CATSILTGGNQPQHF.